These 32 T cell receptor beta chains originate from one sample sequenced in a study of T-cell reconstitution after alpha-beta-depleted transplantation in children. The TCRbeta library was prepared with unique molecular identifiers. TCRdb recomputed calls from the PCR reads with MiXCR, one row per CDR3 protein. In the table there are more than 450,000 distinct CDR3 sequences, about 16% of which are singletons. The source material was PBMCs from the stem cell graft donor, sampled from the stem cell graft. The receptors come from a human donor who donated a stem cell graft to a child with acute lymphoblastic leukemia.

The chain couples TRBV27 to TRBJ1-1; weak D call: TRBD1 (5 bases). V was pared by 2 bases and J by 4 bases, with 14 bases between. CDR1 MNHEY and CDR2 SMNVEV come from the germline V gene (reference sequence). The CDR3 extends over 15 amino acids. The chain's CDR3 is CASSLGHPVFTEAFF. DNA of the CDR3: TGTGCCAGCAGTTTAGGACACCCGGTTTTCACTGAAGCTTTCTTT.

The rearrangement links TRBV4-1 to TRBJ2-7; weak D call: TRBD2 (6 bases). Trimming removed 0 bases from V and 4 bases from J, with 16 bases in between. This CDR3 region has 16 residues. Germline loops: CDR1 MGHRA, CDR2 YSYEKL. CDR3 protein: CASSQELGLRRYEQYF. CDR3 DNA sequence: TGCGCCAGCAGCCAAGAGCTGGGACTCCGGAGATACGAGCAGTACTTC.

The V gene is TRBV5-1, the J gene TRBJ2-2, with D possibly being TRBD2 (5 bases). Germline V lookup: CDR1 SGHRS, CDR2 YFSETQ. V dropped 2 bases and J dropped 6 bases, with 14 bases sitting between them. The CDR3 sequence is 15 residues long. The CDR3 nucleotides are TGCGCCAGCAGCTTCAACGGGAATTGGCCCGGGGAGCTGTTTTTT. Its protein is CASSFNGNWPGELFF.

This clonotype occurred a few times. This CDR3 reads CASSYSGTGTGELFF. CDR3 sequence (DNA): TGTGCCAGCAGTTACTCAGGGACGGGAACCGGGGAGCTGTTTTTT. The chain is built from TRBV6-5 and TRBJ2-2; D is perhaps TRBD1 or TRBD2 (5 bases each). The CDR3 has 15 residues. The V end was cut by 0 bases, the J end by 5 bases, with 10 bases between. Germline assignment: CDR1 MNHEY and CDR2 SVGAGI.

This clonotype was seen only a few times. V and J are TRBV20-1 and TRBJ2-7; TRBD1 matches at 8 bases. The ends lost 2 bases at V and 6 bases at J; junction bases unmatched: 6. Germline CDR1 and CDR2: DFQATT and SNEGSKA (reference sequence). The CDR3 loop spans 13 amino acids. CDR3 sequence (DNA): TGCAGTGCTAGAAATGGAGACAGGGGCGAGCAGTACTTC. It specifies CSARNGDRGEQYF.

The chain has TRBV5-5 and TRBJ1-5; D is undetermined. Germline V gene data show CDR1 as SGHKS and CDR2 as YYEKEE (reference sequence). The CDR3 sequence is 15 residues long. Trimming took off 0 bases at V and 7 bases at J, with 14 bases between the two ends. CDR3 protein: CASSLDIWVGQPQHF. The DNA of the CDR3 is TGTGCCAGCAGCTTGGATATCTGGGTCGGCCAGCCCCAGCATTTT.

J is TRBJ2-2 and V is TRBV20-1, with TRBD2 identical over 8 bases. Per the germline V gene, CDR1 is DFQATT and CDR2 is SNEGSKA (reference sequence). J gave up 0 bases and V 6 bases, and 3 bases lay outside the gene matches. CDR3 length equals 14 residues. The CDR3 coding sequence is TGCAGTGCCATAGCGGGATCGAACACCGGGGAGCTGTTTTTT. This gives the protein CSAIAGSNTGELFF.

This clonotype occurred a few times. The CDR3 loop is CSCPGRRGETQYF. The CDR3 DNA reads as TGCAGCTGCCCAGGACGAAGGGGGGAGACCCAGTACTTC. The J gene is TRBJ2-5, the V gene TRBV29-1; maybe TRBD1 (6 bases). Deletions cut 8 bases from V and 5 bases from J, with 18 bases between. Germline lookup yields CDR1 SQVTM and CDR2 ANQGSEA. The CDR3 runs to 13 residues.

This clonotype showed up just a few times. The chain carries TRBV7-8 and TRBJ1-2; the D is unclear. The germline V gene has CDR1 SGHVS and CDR2 FQNEAQ. The CDR3 extends over 13 amino acids. The germline V and J ends were trimmed by 2 bases and 7 bases, with 11 bases remaining between them. The CDR3 bases are TGTGCCAGCAGCTTAAGAGGACCGAGTGGCTACACCTTC. Its protein is CASSLRGPSGYTF.

This chain joins TRBV7-9 and TRBJ2-5; 12 positions match TRBD2. V dropped 5 bases and J dropped 0; count of bases not matched to a gene: 4. The CDR3 runs to 16 residues. The germline gives CDR1 SEHNR, CDR2 FQNEAQ (reference sequence). DNA for the CDR3: TGTGCCAGCAGCCAAGGACTAGCGGGGCACCAAGAGACCCAGTACTTC. It translates to CASSQGLAGHQETQYF.

The J gene is TRBJ2-2, the V gene TRBV5-1, with D uncertain. The CDR3 is 15 amino acids. CDR1 and CDR2 (germline): SGHRS, YFSETQ. Trimming left V 0 bases short and J 3 bases short, with 9 bases between. This chain's CDR3 is CASSLEPIYTGELFF. In DNA form, the CDR3 reads TGCGCCAGCAGCTTGGAACCCATTTACACCGGGGAGCTGTTTTTT.

This clonotype has a handful of counts. The chain has TRBV11-1 and TRBJ2-1; either TRBD1 or TRBD2 may supply D (5 bases each). Germline lookup yields CDR1 SGHAT and CDR2 FQDESV (reference sequence). V was shortened by 3 bases and J by 0 bases, with 21 bases between the two germline ends. The CDR3 is 19 residues long. The CDR3 coding sequence is TGTGCCAGCAGCTTCGTCAATCCGGCCCGGGACCACTCCTACAATGAGCAGTTCTTC. It codes for CASSFVNPARDHSYNEQFF.

The sample holds a few counts of this clonotype. The genes are TRBV29-1 and TRBJ2-3; 10 positions match TRBD2. J gave up 1 base and V 7 bases, and 20 bases lay outside the gene matches. From germline, CDR1 is SQVTM and CDR2 ANQGSEA. CDR3 length: 19 amino acids. The CDR3 loop reads CSDAGGTSDRRRRTDTQYF. In DNA form, the CDR3 reads TGCAGCGACGCGGGGGGGACTAGCGATAGAAGACGCCGCACAGATACGCAGTATTTT.

This chain links TRBV3-1 with TRBJ1-1, with 7 positions matching TRBD1. V gave up 4 bases and J gave up 1 base; unmatched junction bases: 9. The CDR3 runs to 16 residues. Germline V CDR1 and CDR2: LGHDT, YNNKEL (reference sequence). The chain's CDR3 is CASSLRQGSWNTEAFF. CDR3 bases: TGTGCCAGCAGCCTGCGACAGGGCTCTTGGAACACTGAAGCTTTCTTT. Complete variable domain (other parts from reference TRBV3-1 and TRBJ1-1): DTAVSQTPKYLVTQMGNDKSIKCEQNLGHDTMYWYKQDSKKFLKIMFSYNNKELIINETVPNRFSPKSPDKAHLNLHINSLELGDSAVYFCASSLRQGSWNTEAFFGQGTRLTVV.

This sequence joins TRBV20-1 and TRBJ1-1; 7 bases match TRBD1. Germline-derived CDR1 and CDR2 are DFQATT and SNEGSKA (reference sequence). This CDR3 has 16 residues. Trimming removed 1 base from V and 3 bases from J; junction bases left unmatched: 11. Here the CDR3 reads CSARGGAGGTYTEAFF. DNA of the CDR3: TGCAGTGCTAGAGGAGGGGCAGGGGGTACCTACACTGAAGCTTTCTTT.

This clonotype was recorded a few times. The chain carries TRBV7-2 and TRBJ1-4; D possibly corresponds to TRBD1 (5 bases). Trimming left V 5 bases short and J 11 bases short, with 21 bases between. CDR1 and CDR2 from the germline V gene are SGHTA and FQGNSA. This CDR3 region has 15 residues. The CDR3 is CASSGPRDDVTKLFF. CDR3 in DNA: TGTGCCAGCAGCGGACCCCGGGACGATGTTACGAAACTGTTTTTT.

This clonotype came up a few times. The genes are TRBV5-8 and TRBJ2-2, with 7 bases lining up with TRBD1. The CDR3 contains 17 residues. CDR1 and CDR2 (germline): SGHTS, YDEGEE. Trimming took 2 bases from V and 5 from J; bases not matched to a gene: 12. The CDR3, as DNA: TGTGCCAGCAGCTTTAAGTCTCGGGACAGTATTACCGGGGAGCTGTTTTTT. Encoded protein: CASSFKSRDSITGELFF.

This clonotype has just a few counts. The rearrangement joins TRBV20-1 to TRBJ2-7, with 7 nucleotides matching TRBD2. J lost 2 bases, V lost 6 bases, and 10 bases had no gene match. CDR1 DFQATT and CDR2 SNEGSKA come from the germline V gene (reference sequence). The CDR3 has 14 residues. CDR3 amino acids: CSAGRETRPYEQYF. The CDR3 nucleotides are TGCAGTGCAGGGCGGGAGACTAGACCCTACGAGCAGTACTTC.

This clonotype was seen a few times. The CDR3 protein is CASSLVRYEQFF. The CDR3, as DNA: TGTGCCAGCAGTTTAGTTCGGTATGAGCAGTTCTTC. The chain has TRBV12-3 or TRBV12-4 and TRBJ2-1; D is ambiguous. V dropped 1 base and J dropped 8 bases, with 6 bases sitting between them. The CDR3 is 12 amino acids.

This clonotype was found a few times. The V gene is TRBV15, the J gene TRBJ2-5; TRBD2 might be the D (6 bases). This CDR3 is built from 16 residues. Germline-derived CDR1 and CDR2 are LNHNV and YYDKDF (reference sequence). Trimming removed 0 bases from V and 5 bases from J, with 16 bases in between. Written as DNA, the CDR3 is TGTGCCACCAGCAGAGATTTGAGAGGAGGGCAGGAGACCCAGTACTTC. Translating it yields CATSRDLRGGQETQYF. Looking up the rest from reference TRBV15 and TRBJ2-5 gives the full variable domain: DAMVIQNPRYQVTQFGKPVTLSCSQTLNHNVMYWYQQKSSQAPKLLFHYYDKDFNNEADTPDNFQSRRPNTSFCFLDIRSPGLGDTAMYLCATSRDLRGGQETQYFGPGTRLLVL.

This chain links TRBV12-3 or TRBV12-4 with TRBJ2-1; possible D gene TRBD2, 5 bases. Deletions cut 8 bases from V and 10 bases from J, with 15 bases between. CDR3 length: 12 residues. The CDR3 spells CASLTSGGEQFF. CDR3 nucleotides: TGTGCCAGCCTAACCTCCGGCGGGGAGCAGTTCTTC.

The chain couples TRBV5-1 to TRBJ1-1; TRBD1 is a possible D gene (5 bases). In germline, CDR1 is SGHRS, CDR2 YFSETQ. The CDR3 covers 12 residues. V dropped 3 bases and J dropped 6 bases, with 9 bases sitting between them. CDR3 sequence (DNA): TGCGCCAGCAGCTCCGGGGGGTCTGAAGCTTTCTTT. It is translated as CASSSGGSEAFF.

As regards this clonotype: This clone may be a read error of a much larger clone one base away. The chain combines TRBV4-1 with TRBJ2-1; D may be TRBD2 (6 bases). CDR3 length: 15 residues. Germline CDR1 and CDR2: MGHRA and YSYEKL. The CDR3 sequence is CARSLGLRSYNEQFF. DNA for the CDR3: TGCGCCAGAAGCCTGGGACTTCGTTCCTACAATGAGCAGTTCTTC.

This clonotype was picked up a small number of times. The genes are TRBV7-9 and TRBJ2-1; either TRBD1 or TRBD2 may supply D (5 bases each). Looked up from germline, CDR1 is SEHNR and CDR2 is FQNEAQ (reference sequence). V was clipped by 5 bases and J by 5 bases, with 22 bases between them. There are 17 residues in the CDR3. CDR3 nucleotides: TGTGCCAGCAGCATGAGGGGCGCCGGCCCTAGTGACAATGAGCAGTTCTTC. Amino acid sequence: CASSMRGAGPSDNEQFF.

This clonotype was seen more than once but under ten times. J is TRBJ2-1 and V is TRBV5-5, with 11 bases identical to TRBD2. Germline V gene lookup returns CDR1 SGHKS and CDR2 YYEKEE (reference sequence). The ends lost 2 bases at V and 9 bases at J; junction bases unmatched: 7. The CDR3 sequence is 15 residues long. CDR3 nucleotides: TGTGCCAGCAGCTTCCCGACTAGCGGGAACACTGAGCAGTTCTTC. Its protein is CASSFPTSGNTEQFF.

The chain joins TRBV15 to TRBJ2-1; 8 bases fit TRBD1. The CDR3 contains 19 residues. The V gene's germline CDR1 is LNHNV and CDR2 YYDKDF (reference sequence). V lost 3 bases to trimming and J lost 0 bases; unmatched junction nucleotides: 13. The CDR3 DNA sequence: TGTGCCACCAGCAGCCAGGGACAGGCCAGCAAGATCTCCTACAATGAGCAGTTCTTC. The encoded protein is CATSSQGQASKISYNEQFF.

This clonotype was recorded many times. In DNA form, the CDR3 reads TGCGCCAGCAGCTTGGAGGGGGCTGGCACTGAAGCTTTCTTT. Its protein is CASSLEGAGTEAFF. The chain couples TRBV5-1 to TRBJ1-1; 7 positions agree with TRBD1. After removal of 0 bases from V and 4 bases from J, the junction contained 3 bases not matched to a gene. This CDR3 spans 14 amino acids. Germline V gene sequence: CDR1 SGHRS, CDR2 YFSETQ.

This clonotype was picked up a small number of times. V usage is TRBV18 and J usage is TRBJ2-7, with D unclear. Per the germline V gene, CDR1 is KGHSH and CDR2 is LQKENI. The CDR3 covers 13 residues. The V end lost 0 bases, the J end lost 2 bases, and 5 bases lay between the germline ends. CDR3: CASSPPITYEQYF. CDR3 nucleotides: TGTGCCAGCTCACCACCGATAACCTACGAGCAGTACTTC. Variable domain in full (rest from reference TRBV18 and TRBJ2-7): NAGVMQNPRHLVRRRGQEARLRCSPMKGHSHVYWYRQLPEEGLKFMVYLQKENIIDESGMPKERFSAEFPKEGPSILRIQQVVRGDSAAYFCASSPPITYEQYFGPGTRLTVT.

This rearrangement joins TRBV20-1 to TRBJ2-3; TRBD2 matches 11 bases. Germline V gene data show CDR1 as DFQATT and CDR2 as SNEGSKA (reference sequence). The CDR3 sequence is 16 residues long. Trimming took 1 base from V and 3 from J; bases not matched to a gene: 6. The CDR3 here is CSARAITSGRTDTQYF. As DNA, the CDR3 is TGCAGTGCTAGAGCCATCACTAGCGGGAGAACAGATACGCAGTATTTT.

The chain combines TRBV18 with TRBJ2-7, with D possibly TRBD2 on 6 matching bases. Trimming cost V 8 bases and J 9 bases, with 26 bases left between them. CDR3 length equals 15 residues. The germline V gene has CDR1 KGHSH and CDR2 LQKENI. The CDR3 protein is CASRPGVRWTKGQYF. The CDR3 DNA sequence: TGTGCCAGCCGTCCTGGGGTGAGATGGACTAAGGGGCAGTACTTC.

A few counts support this clonotype. The genes are TRBV7-9 and TRBJ2-5; 7 nucleotides align to TRBD1. The CDR3 covers 14 residues. V dropped 5 bases and J dropped 2; count of bases not matched to a gene: 5. Germline V gene sequence: CDR1 SEHNR, CDR2 FQNEAQ (reference sequence). The CDR3 here is CASSLRDRQETQYF. Here the CDR3 DNA reads TGTGCCAGCAGCCTAAGGGACAGACAAGAGACCCAGTACTTC.

The chain couples TRBV7-2 to TRBJ1-5; the match to TRBD1 covers 7 bases. This CDR3 is 15 amino acids long. The germline V gene encodes CDR1 SGHTA and CDR2 FQGNSA. Germline trimming cut 2 bases from V and 6 bases from J; bases unmatched to any gene: 7. CDR3 protein: CASSLLGGGGQPQHF. The CDR3 region has the DNA TGTGCCAGCAGCTTATTAGGGGGCGGGGGTCAGCCCCAGCATTTT.